The entry that follows covers one TCR beta chain sequence. No cognate antigen has been identified for it. No clone much larger than this one lies a single base away; base qualities are absent. TCRbeta CDR3 regions were amplified from genomic DNA using the immunoSEQ Assay, a bias-controlled multiplex PCR. Per the original workflow: The number of nucleated cells in each sample was estimated by amplification of reference gene primers within the assay. To quantify the absolute abundance of each unique TCRbeta CDR3 rearrangement, sequence reads were collapsed and filtered. For each sample, productive Simpson clonality was calculated as the square root of Simpson's diversity index across productive rearrangements. Drawn from immuneACCESS, this table holds only the in-frame rearrangements with V and J called that TCRdb kept. Clones are partly lost; checked studies trace under half to an unresolved V gene and leave the rest unexplained. V, J and clone size are taken as reported in that table, and D and trimming were inferred from the DNA itself. Across this sample there are about 380,000 clones, with roughly 85% seen only once. Together, the top ten hold 3% to 4.5% of the sample.

This entry comes from a study of blood T cell repertoires in COVID-19 (dated by TCRdb to 2019 to 2021). Turning to the overall study: The collaborator samples originated in the United States, Italy and Spain and spanned the acute and convalescent phases of COVID-19. The samples were drawn from the first 160 participants of the ongoing ImmuneRACE study and from 950 to 1,500 subjects provided by 6 global collaborators. Where HLA class I and class II types were available, the types were taken from metadata supplied by the sample provider, not from assay-based typing. The material from the prospective study consisted of cDNA or gDNA derived from T cells, B-cell-depleted T cells, or PBMCs. Sample metadata almost always included a de-identified subject ID, COVID-19 status, age in years and sex. Deeply sampled blood TCRbeta repertoires from subjects exposed to, actively infected with, or recovered from COVID-19 were included in the dataset. The repertoires were released in a freely available public database intended as a resource for research on the immune response to SARS-CoV-2.

Collaborating institutions collected whole blood in K2EDTA tubes following their own protocols. For TCRbeta analysis, collaborators shipped samples in one of three forms: frozen whole blood, isolated PBMCs, or DNA extracted from either of those sample types. V is pruned by 2 bases and J by 4 bases, leaving 3 bases of the junction without a gene match. According to the germline V gene, CDR1 reads MRHNA and CDR2 reads SNTAGT. The CDR3 numbers 14 residues from cysteine through phenylalanine. The sequence is cut down to CDR3 DNA, 42 bases in frame from base 1. Study-level results and caveats: How much clinical and demographic metadata was included differed by source and by participant, and the metadata was provided uncurated.

This receptor was identified in a woman between 18 and 30 years old with acute or convalescent COVID-19. The specimen was peripheral blood. Here the chain combines TRBV6-4 and TRBJ2-5, and 8 bases in between align with TRBD2. The nucleotide sequence reads as follows: TGTGCCAGCAGTGACGGAGCGGGGGCAGAGACCCAGTACTTC. This gives the protein CASSDGAGAETQYF.